The clone carrying this T cell receptor beta chain showed up just a few times. The target antigen is unknown. These data are taken from a study of Ad26.COV2.S vaccination and SARS-CoV-2 variants. General study findings and limits: Reported post-vaccination CD8+ and CD4+ T cell responses to spike showed substantial breadth.

Treatment described: over 15 received Ad26.COV2.S at low or high dose, single or two shots; about 5 received placebo; per-sample allocation not given. Sampling was performed 63 days after the first vaccine or placebo injection. The table came from immunoSEQ multiplex PCR; TCRdb's copy has only in-frame clones and leaves some out. The sample carries roughly 380,000 clones, around 84% recorded once. V dropped 1 base and J dropped 4 bases, with 12 bases sitting between them. The germline gives CDR1 SGHRS, CDR2 YFSETQ. This CDR3 region has 14 residues. This clonotype was obtained from a person aged 18 to 59 who received the Ad26.COV2.S COVID-19 vaccine or a placebo. This chain uses TRBV5-1 with TRBJ2-7, with D possibly TRBD1 on 5 matching bases. The source was peripheral blood, collected in a trial of Ad26.COV2.S vaccine versus placebo. CDR3 in amino acids: CASSLLPQGYEQYF. In nucleotides, the CDR3 is TGCGCCAGCAGCTTGCTTCCCCAGGGATACGAGCAGTACTTC.